Sequencing of this T cell receptor (beta chain) was carried out in a study of CD8 T cells in Susac syndrome. V was pared by 6 bases and J by 1 base, with 1 base of the junction left unmatched. Germline CDR1 and CDR2: SGHTA and FQGNSA. The CDR3 has 14 amino acids. The authors reverse transcribed roughly 0.5 to 1 ug RNA with random hexamers. TCRdb used MiXCR to reprocess the immunoSEQ multiplex PCR reads, holding one entry per CDR3 protein. The data show some 190,000 distinct CDR3 sequences, 90% to 96% seen once. The table lists this clonotype with a few counts. Sequenced input: CD4+ T cells from PBMCs. This chain uses TRBV7-2 with TRBJ2-3; TRBD2 agrees at 10 bases. This receptor was obtained from a human donor with multiple sclerosis. Here the CDR3 reads CASRTSGGTDTQYF. CDR3 DNA: TGTGCCAGCAGAACTAGCGGGGGCACAGATACGCAGTATTTT.